This T cell receptor (beta chain) was recorded in a study of control samples from healthy donors and cancer patients. Some clones are missing from TCRdb's copy, which holds only in-frame ones; the method was immunoSEQ multiplex PCR. The sample lists 100,000 to 150,000 clones, around nine tenths occurring once. Trimming cost V 0 bases and J 0 bases, with 8 bases left between them. The CDR3 runs 15 residues. From germline, CDR1 is MNHNY and CDR2 SVGAGI (reference sequence). This chain joins TRBV6-6 and TRBJ1-1; a weak D match, TRBD1 (5 bases). This TCR was sampled from a man younger than 30 in good health. Sequenced material: blood. CDR3 residues: CASSYSGGMNTEAFF. The DNA of the CDR3 is TGTGCCAGCAGTTACTCGGGGGGGATGAACACTGAAGCTTTCTTT.